The T cell receptor (beta chain) described here comes from a study of blood T cell repertoires in COVID-19. Across the study: Sample material is recorded as cDNA or gDNA derived from T cells, B-cell-depleted T cells, or PBMCs.

Measured with immunoSEQ multiplex PCR; TCRdb has only the in-frame clones, and not every one. The table includes some 360,000 clones, around 87% detected once. The CDR3 runs 14 residues. The V and J ends lost 6 bases and 5 bases respectively, with 14 bases between them. Germline-derived CDR1 and CDR2 are SNHLY and FYNNEI. The receptor's source is an older woman with COVID-19, enrolled during active disease. The chain has TRBV2 and TRBJ2-1; tentatively, D is TRBD1 (6 bases). Sequencing was performed on peripheral blood. The CDR3 DNA reads as TGTGCCAGCAGAGGGGGAGTTGGGGACAATGAGCAGTTCTTC. It specifies CASRGGVGDNEQFF.